This T cell receptor (beta chain) originates from a study of T cells after yellow fever vaccination (dated by TCRdb to between 2018 and 2020). For context, the study as a whole: Libraries from fractions with low cell numbers were prepared with the SMART-Seq v4 Ultra Low Input RNA kit. Blood was collected at multiple timepoints before and after primary and secondary immunization, and bulk PBMC replicates and cell subsets were isolated. Two healthy male donors, one aged 18 to 30 and one aged 30 to 40 years, were included in the cohort. To follow T-cell clones before and after both primary and booster YFV17D yellow fever vaccination, bulk TCR alpha and beta repertoires underwent longitudinal sequencing.

TCR cDNA was synthesized by 5'RACE template switching, which introduced a universal primer site and unique molecular identifiers. Priming for cDNA synthesis came from both the TCR alpha and TCR beta constant segments. Two PCR steps were used to amplify libraries, with sample barcodes and sequencing adapters being added in the second step. Libraries were sequenced on Illumina HiSeq 2500 (2x100 bp) or NovaSeq (2x150 bp). Under the source paper's analysis protocol: Reads were demultiplexed and collapsed into UMI consensus sequences with MIGEC, and V(D)J alignment was performed with MiXCR. Vaccine-responding clonotypes were defined with edgeR using replicate PBMC samples, requiring FDR below 0.01 and a log2 fold change above 5 up to day 15. Bulk clonotypes were assigned CD4 or CD8 identity according to which sequenced CD4 or CD8 repertoire held them at higher abundance. The public sequencing data were trimmed at Q25 with fastp and processed into clonotypes with MiXCR by TCRdb, which kept only in-frame beta chains. Rows matching on CDR3 protein sequence are summarized as one entry with the most common DNA and genes. The V and J calls reflect TCRdb's pipeline rather than the authors' work. This sample lists around 360,000 distinct CDR3 sequences; around 10% were detected once. The ten largest make up roughly 18% of the sample.

Read against the paper, the sample's treatment or condition label means: live attenuated yellow fever vaccine strain. At each blood-draw timepoint, two biological replicates of bulk PBMCs were collected. A standard Ficoll-Paque protocol was used to isolate PBMCs from peripheral blood. RNA was extracted with TriZol from bulk PBMCs, CD4 and CD8 fractions, and dextramer-positive and dextramer-negative fractions. The junction carries 14 bases between V and J, which are trimmed by 3 bases and 5 bases respectively. According to the germline V gene, CDR1 reads MGHRA and CDR2 reads YSYEKL. The CDR3 numbers 15 residues from cysteine through phenylalanine. Only the CDR3 part of the read is kept: 45 bases, read in frame from the first base. This clonotype was recorded at least ten times. No cognate antigen has been identified for it. No base-level quality is on record; no much larger clone is a single base apart.

Overall study results and their limits: Most clones expanded after primary vaccination were re-detected after the booster (almost 97% of CD4 and approximately 85% of CD8), suggesting broad memory maintenance. The study included only a couple of donors, which limits how far the findings can be generalized. A small share of clonotypes occurred in both CD4 and CD8 compartments, likely arising from convergent recombination. Compared with the primary T-cell response, the secondary T-cell response was faster but weaker, reaching its peak on day 5 rather than on day 15. Because abundant contaminating clonotypes from the bulk population could be contained in FACS-sorted repertoires, computational filtering was required.

The source is a man between 18 and 29 years old who received the YFV17D yellow fever vaccine. Sequenced material: PBMCs, taken on the day of the first yellow fever vaccination. The chain was built from TRBV4-1 and TRBJ2-1, with TRBD1 perhaps the D gene, on 5 matching bases. The CDR3 here reads CASSHPLIRDNEQFF. The sequence in DNA is TGCGCCAGCAGCCACCCCTTAATCAGGGACAATGAGCAGTTCTTC.